This entry lists 5 T cell receptor beta chains sequenced from one sample in a study of OX40 agonist ivuxolimab in advanced cancers. Profiled with immunoSEQ multiplex PCR; TCRdb holds only in-frame clones, not every one. In the table there are roughly 25,000 clones, 81% of which are singletons. Sequencing was performed on CD4+ or CD8+ T cells sorted from blood, taken in a trial of the OX40 agonist ivuxolimab. The receptors shown here come from an adult with an advanced solid tumor such as melanoma, head and neck, liver or kidney cancer.

This chain links TRBV9 with TRBJ2-5; D unresolved. The germline V and J ends were trimmed by 4 bases and 3 bases, with 10 bases remaining between them. This CDR3 contains 13 residues. Germline CDR1 and CDR2: SGDLS and YYNGEE. The CDR3 sequence is CASSTGLEETQYF. CDR3 coding DNA: TGTGCCAGCAGCACCGGGTTAGAAGAGACCCAGTACTTC.

The J gene is TRBJ1-2, the V gene TRBV27, with 9 bases identical to TRBD1. The ends lost 5 bases at V and 4 bases at J; junction bases unmatched: 8. This CDR3 is built from 15 residues. Germline lookup yields CDR1 MNHEY and CDR2 SMNVEV (reference sequence). The chain's CDR3 is CASSPTGGAGYGYTF. The CDR3 coding sequence is TGTGCCAGCAGTCCTACAGGGGGCGCTGGCTATGGCTACACCTTC.

V and J are TRBV9 and TRBJ2-7, with D possibly matching TRBD1 (6 bases). Germline assignment: CDR1 SGDLS and CDR2 YYNGEE. CDR3 length: 15 amino acids. V was cut by 4 bases and J by 3 bases, with 17 bases left in between. In DNA form, the CDR3 reads TGTGCCAGCAGCCCAGGGGCGAACCCCCTCTACGAGCAGTACTTC. It yields the protein CASSPGANPLYEQYF.

The chain couples TRBV28 to TRBJ2-1; no definite D call. Germline CDR1 and CDR2: MDHEN and SYDVKM. V gave up 3 bases and J gave up 5 bases, with 14 bases separating them. This CDR3 has 15 amino acids. The DNA of the CDR3 is TGTGCCAGCAGTTTTTTTATAGGGCAGAACAATGAGCAGTTCTTC. This sequence encodes CASSFFIGQNNEQFF.

V usage is TRBV15 and J usage is TRBJ1-4, with D tentatively TRBD1 (5 bases). This CDR3 region has 18 residues. The V gene's germline CDR1 is LNHNV and CDR2 YYDKDF (reference sequence). The V and J ends lost 4 bases and 8 bases respectively, with 26 bases between them. CDR3: CATSNQDRDSPREEKLFF. CDR3 nucleotides: TGTGCCACCAGCAACCAGGACCGAGACAGCCCGAGGGAGGAAAAACTGTTTTTT.